This TCR beta chain was found in a study of blood T cells in healthy people across ages. Germline CDR1 reads SEHNR; CDR2 reads FQNEAQ (reference sequence). With 6 bases clipped from V and 6 bases from J, the junction kept 6 bases outside the gene matches. This CDR3 has 13 residues. Primers used in a second PCR of roughly 6 to 11 cycles were a sample-barcoded 5' primer and a J-beta primer mix. TCRdb reprocessed the 5' RACE reads via MiXCR and lists one record per CDR3 protein. The sample consists of around 400,000 distinct CDR3 sequences, roughly half of them appearing once. This clonotype was counted ten times or more.

V and J are TRBV7-9 and TRBJ2-7; 9 nucleotides line up with TRBD1. The receptor was derived from a man between 60 and 70 years old in good health. Sequenced sample: blood. The chain's CDR3 is CASRDRGVGEQYF. The CDR3 DNA follows: TGTGCCAGCAGGGACAGGGGTGTCGGCGAGCAGTACTTC.